The clone carrying this T cell receptor beta chain was seen at least ten times. Its matching antigen is unknown. TCRdb itself ran the 5' RACE reads through MiXCR, one entry per CDR3 protein. The repertoire holds 350,000 to 450,000 distinct CDR3 sequences, about 18% seen once, with around 12% in the top ten. This entry comes from a study of identical twins. The study's findings and limits: Twins shared beta out-of-frame sequences in excess, but this excess was weaker.

Germline V gives CDR1 SGHDT, CDR2 YYEEEE. Trimming cost V 0 bases and J 3 bases; bases outside gene matches: 4. The CDR3 totals 15 residues. The TCR originated in a middle-aged man in good health. J is TRBJ2-7 and V is TRBV5-6; TRBD1 matches at 9 bases. The sequenced sample consisted of naive T cells sorted from blood. The CDR3 is CASSLATGGLYEQYF. DNA for the CDR3: TGTGCCAGCAGCTTGGCGACAGGGGGACTCTACGAGCAGTACTTC. Full variable domain (outside the CDR3, taken from reference TRBV5-6 and TRBJ2-7): DAGVTQSPTHLIKTRGQQVTLRCSPKSGHDTVSWYQQALGQGPQFIFQYYEEEERQRGNFPDRFSGHQFPNYSSELNVNALLLGDSALYLCASSLATGGLYEQYFGPGTRLTVT.